This is a list of T cell receptor beta chains from one sample in a study of T cells in narcolepsy. TCRdb's table, derived via immunoSEQ multiplex PCR, lists solely in-frame clones and lacks some. This table holds about 33,000 clones, 90% found once. Sequencing input: CD45RA- memory CD4+ T cells from PBMCs. Every receptor here comes from a human donor with narcolepsy. The conserved cysteine and the conserved F or W are not part of the CDR3 here. A D gene is named only where the DNA matches it firmly.

j_call: TRBJ1-5
d_call: TRBD1
v_call: TRBV2
cdr3_aa: ASRRDSTGPGQPQH

j_call: TRBJ2-5
d_call: TRBD1
v_call: TRBV7-9
cdr3_aa: ASSSIQGAETQY

j_call: TRBJ1-1
d_call: TRBD1
v_call: TRBV11-3
cdr3_aa: ASSEGQAARAF

j_call: TRBJ1-3
d_call: TRBD1
v_call: TRBV5-1
cdr3_aa: ASSSSWGQISGNTIY

j_call: TRBJ1-5
d_call: -
v_call: TRBV5-4
cdr3_aa: ASSEGGNNQPQH

j_call: TRBJ2-3
d_call: TRBD2
v_call: TRBV5-1
cdr3_aa: ASSDFMGGRAVDTQY

j_call: TRBJ2-7
d_call: -
v_call: TRBV6-1
cdr3_aa: ASSVPATYEQY

j_call: TRBJ1-2
d_call: TRBD1
v_call: TRBV7-9
cdr3_aa: ASITSGGWGYT

j_call: TRBJ2-1
d_call: TRBD2
v_call: TRBV19
cdr3_aa: ASSIGLAGVSQF

j_call: TRBJ1-4
d_call: -
v_call: TRBV2
cdr3_aa: ASGRTGDEKLF